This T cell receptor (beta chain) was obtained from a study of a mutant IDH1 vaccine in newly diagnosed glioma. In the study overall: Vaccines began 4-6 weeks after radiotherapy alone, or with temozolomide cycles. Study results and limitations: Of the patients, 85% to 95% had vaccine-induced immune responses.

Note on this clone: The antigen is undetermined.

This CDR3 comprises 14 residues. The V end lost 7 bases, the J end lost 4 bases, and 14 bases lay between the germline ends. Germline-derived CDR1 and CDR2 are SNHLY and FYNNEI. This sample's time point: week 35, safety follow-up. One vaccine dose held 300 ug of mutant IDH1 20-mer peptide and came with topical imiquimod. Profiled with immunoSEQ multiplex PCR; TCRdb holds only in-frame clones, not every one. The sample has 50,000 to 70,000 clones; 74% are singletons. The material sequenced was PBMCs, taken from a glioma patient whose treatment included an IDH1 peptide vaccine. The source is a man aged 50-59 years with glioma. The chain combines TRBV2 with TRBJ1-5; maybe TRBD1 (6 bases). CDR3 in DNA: TGTGCCAGCACGGGACATACCGTAAATCAGCCCCAGCATTTT. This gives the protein CASTGHTVNQPQHF.